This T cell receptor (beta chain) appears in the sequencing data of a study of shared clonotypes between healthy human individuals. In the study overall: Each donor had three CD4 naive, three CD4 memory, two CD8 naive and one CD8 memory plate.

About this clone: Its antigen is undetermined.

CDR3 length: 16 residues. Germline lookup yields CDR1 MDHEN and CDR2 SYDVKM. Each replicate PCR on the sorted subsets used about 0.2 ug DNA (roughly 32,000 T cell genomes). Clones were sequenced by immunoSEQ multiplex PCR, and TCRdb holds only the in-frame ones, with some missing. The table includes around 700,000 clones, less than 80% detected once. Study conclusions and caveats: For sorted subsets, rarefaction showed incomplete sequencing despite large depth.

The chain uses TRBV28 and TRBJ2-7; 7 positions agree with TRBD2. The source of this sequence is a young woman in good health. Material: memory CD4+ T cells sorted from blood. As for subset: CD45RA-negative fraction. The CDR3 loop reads CAAVPPGGSPSYEQYF. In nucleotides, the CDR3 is TGTGCGGCAGTCCCCCCCGGGGGGTCCCCCTCCTACGAGCAGTACTTC.